The entry that follows covers one T cell receptor (beta chain) sequence. The data derive from a study of blood T cells in healthy people across ages. Germline-derived CDR1 and CDR2 are MNHEY and SVGEGT. The CDR3 consists of 12 residues. For the second PCR, which ran for 7 to 11 cycles, a sample-barcoded 5' primer and a J-beta primer mix were used. From the 5' RACE reads, TCRdb called clonotypes with MiXCR, one entry per CDR3 protein. The sample contains some 1.5 million distinct CDR3 sequences, under 55% of which appear only once. The rearrangement uses TRBV6-2 or TRBV6-3 and TRBJ2-5; the D gene is possibly TRBD2 (5 bases). The end of the DNA aligns better with TRBJ2-7, so the J call may be wrong. This sequence was found in a young woman in good health. Sequences were obtained from blood. For the CDR3, the DNA is TGTGCCAGCAGTTACCTCGGGGTCGAGCAGTACTTC. It specifies CASSYLGVEQYF.